The clone carrying this T cell receptor beta chain was seen more than once but under ten times. Its antigen is currently unknown. Every participating donor contributed about 10 milliliters of peripheral blood through a draw. A sample-barcoded 5' primer and a J-beta primer mix were used in a second PCR of roughly 6 to 11 cycles. One entry per CDR3 protein results from TCRdb running MiXCR on the 5' RACE reads. The profile shows about 1.6 million distinct CDR3 sequences, approximately 32% of them singletons. This record belongs to a study of blood T cells in healthy people across ages. The study, taken as a whole, reports: The fall in TCR beta diversity per million T cells was roughly linear with age. PBMCs were not sorted, which prevented a conclusive comparison of naive versus antigen-experienced cells. In the absence of known donor CMV status, changes in expanded clonotypes were possibly confounded.

The sequencing input was blood. This receptor was obtained from a woman aged 25 to 45 in good health.

This CDR3 reads CASSPTLVPGENTF. The CDR3 DNA follows: TGTGCCAGCAGCCCCACCCTAGTCCCAGGGGAGAACACCTTC. V gene TRBV6-6 combines with J gene TRBJ1-2, with D possibly matching TRBD1 (6 bases). Trimming pared 6 bases from V and 12 bases from J, leaving 23 bases between. In germline, CDR1 is MNHNY, CDR2 SVGAGI (reference sequence). CDR3 length: 14 residues.